This TCR beta chain is from a study of Tregs in tolerant kidney transplant recipients. The nonmyeloablative bone marrow transplants came from related graft donors, with transient mixed chimerism. Study-wide results and caveats: Some patients' samples used different primers over time, so nucleotide sequences weren't comparable.

The protocol was immunoSEQ multiplex PCR, while the TCRdb copy is restricted to in-frame clones and leaves out a portion. The sample lists tens of thousands of clones; roughly 93% were seen once. A word on this clone: The antigen is not known.

CDR1 and CDR2 from the germline V gene are LGHNA and YSLEER. The CDR3 extends over 13 amino acids. V was trimmed by 0 bases and J by 2 bases, leaving 4 bases between them. This TCR was sampled from a human patient who received a combined kidney and bone marrow transplant. T cells may partly derive from the graft donor. This chain joins TRBV4-3 and TRBJ2-5; D not resolved. This specimen was CD4+ T cells from blood (PBMCs), taken 12 months after the transplant. CDR3 loop: CASSQDGQETQYF. In DNA form, the CDR3 reads TGCGCCAGCAGCCAAGACGGGCAAGAGACCCAGTACTTC.